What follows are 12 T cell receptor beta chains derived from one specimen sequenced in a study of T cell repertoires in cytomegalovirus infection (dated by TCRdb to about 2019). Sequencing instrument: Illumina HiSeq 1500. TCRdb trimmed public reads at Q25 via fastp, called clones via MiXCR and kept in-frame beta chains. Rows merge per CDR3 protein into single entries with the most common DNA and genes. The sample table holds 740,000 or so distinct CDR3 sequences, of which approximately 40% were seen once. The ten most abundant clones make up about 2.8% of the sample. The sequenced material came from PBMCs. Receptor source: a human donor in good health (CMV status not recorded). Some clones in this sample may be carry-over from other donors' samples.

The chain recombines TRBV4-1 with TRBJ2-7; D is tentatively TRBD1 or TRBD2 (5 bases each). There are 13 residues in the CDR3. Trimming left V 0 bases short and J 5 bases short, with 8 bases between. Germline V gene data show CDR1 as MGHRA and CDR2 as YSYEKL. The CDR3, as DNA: TGCGCCAGCAGCCAAGAGGGACGGGACGAGCAGTACTTC. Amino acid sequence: CASSQEGRDEQYF.

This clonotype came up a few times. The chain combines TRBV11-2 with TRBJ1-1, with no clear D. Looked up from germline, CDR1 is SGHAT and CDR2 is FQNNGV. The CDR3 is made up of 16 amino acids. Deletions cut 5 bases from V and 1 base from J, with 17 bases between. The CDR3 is CASSPLERSGNTEAFF. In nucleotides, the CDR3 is TGTGCCAGCAGCCCCCTCGAGAGAAGTGGGAACACTGAAGCTTTCTTT.

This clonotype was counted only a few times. CDR3: CASIEGDRIYGYTF. In DNA form, the CDR3 reads TGTGCCAGCATCGAAGGGGACAGGATCTATGGCTACACCTTC. This sequence joins TRBV2 and TRBJ1-2, with TRBD1 matching over 8 bases. This CDR3 spans 14 amino acids. Germline lookup yields CDR1 SNHLY and CDR2 FYNNEI. V trimming: 7 bases; J trimming: 4 bases; junction bases outside the gene matches: 8.

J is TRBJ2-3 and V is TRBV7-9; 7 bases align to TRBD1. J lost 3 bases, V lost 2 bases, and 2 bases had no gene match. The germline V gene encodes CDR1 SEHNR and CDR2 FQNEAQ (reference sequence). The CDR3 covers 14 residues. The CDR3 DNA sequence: TGTGCCAGCAGCTTAACAGGGGTAACAGATACGCAGTATTTT. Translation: CASSLTGVTDTQYF.

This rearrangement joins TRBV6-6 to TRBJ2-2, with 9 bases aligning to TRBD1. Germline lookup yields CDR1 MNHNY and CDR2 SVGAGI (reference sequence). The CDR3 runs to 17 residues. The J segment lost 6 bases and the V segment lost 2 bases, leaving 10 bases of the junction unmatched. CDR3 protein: CASSYSPGQGGAGELFF. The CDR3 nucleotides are TGTGCCAGCAGTTACAGTCCGGGACAGGGTGGTGCCGGGGAGCTGTTTTTT.

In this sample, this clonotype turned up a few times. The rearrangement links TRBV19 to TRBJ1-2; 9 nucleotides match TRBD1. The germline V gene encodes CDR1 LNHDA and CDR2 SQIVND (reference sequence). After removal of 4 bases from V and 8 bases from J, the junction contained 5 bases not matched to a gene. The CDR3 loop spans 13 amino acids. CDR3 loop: CASSRRTGDGYTF. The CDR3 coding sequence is TGTGCCAGTAGTAGGAGGACAGGGGACGGCTACACCTTC. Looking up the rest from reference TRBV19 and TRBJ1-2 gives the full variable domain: DGGITQSPKYLFRKEGQNVTLSCEQNLNHDAMYWYRQDPGQGLRLIYYSQIVNDFQKGDIAEGYSVSREKKESFPLTVTSAQKNPTAFYLCASSRRTGDGYTFGSGTRLTVV.

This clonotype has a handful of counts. CDR3 DNA sequence: TGTGCCAGCAGTTACGGTGACCGTTACTCCTACGAGCAGTACTTC. This gives the protein CASSYGDRYSYEQYF. J is TRBJ2-7 and V is TRBV6-5; D gene unclear. CDR1 and CDR2 (germline): MNHEY, SVGAGI. V was shortened by 2 bases and J by 0 bases, with 11 bases between the two germline ends. This CDR3 is 15 amino acids long.

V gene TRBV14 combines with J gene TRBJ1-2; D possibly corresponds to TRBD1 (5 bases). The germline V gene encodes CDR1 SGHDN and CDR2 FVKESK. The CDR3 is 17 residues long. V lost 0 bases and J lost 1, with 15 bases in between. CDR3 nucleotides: TGTGCCAGCAGCCAAGATAAAGGGACCAAAAGTAACTATGGCTACACCTTC. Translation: CASSQDKGTKSNYGYTF.

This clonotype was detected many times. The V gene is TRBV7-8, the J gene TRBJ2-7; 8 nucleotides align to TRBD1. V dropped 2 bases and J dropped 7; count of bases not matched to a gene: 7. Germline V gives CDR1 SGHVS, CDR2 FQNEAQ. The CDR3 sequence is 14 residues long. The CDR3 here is CASSLLQGAGEQYF. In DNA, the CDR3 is TGTGCCAGCAGCTTACTCCAGGGGGCGGGGGAGCAGTACTTC.

CDR3 loop: CASSLPGFQQYF. The DNA of the CDR3 is TGTGCCAGCAGTTTACCAGGGTTTCAGCAGTACTTC. The chain combines TRBV28 with TRBJ2-7; the D gene is possibly TRBD1 (5 bases). The CDR3 runs to 12 residues. Trimming removed 2 bases at V and 8 bases at J, with 10 bases between. Germline values: CDR1 MDHEN, CDR2 SYDVKM.

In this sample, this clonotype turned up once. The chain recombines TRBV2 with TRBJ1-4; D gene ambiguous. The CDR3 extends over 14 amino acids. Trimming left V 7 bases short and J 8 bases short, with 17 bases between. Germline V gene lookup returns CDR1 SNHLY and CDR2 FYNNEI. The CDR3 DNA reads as TGTGCCAGCAAGTGTGCAGGACCAAAAGAAAAACTGTTTTTT. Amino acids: CASKCAGPKEKLFF.

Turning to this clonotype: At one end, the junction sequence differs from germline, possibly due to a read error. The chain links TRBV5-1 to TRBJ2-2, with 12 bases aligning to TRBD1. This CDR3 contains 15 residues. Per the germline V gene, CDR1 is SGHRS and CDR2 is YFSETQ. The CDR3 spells CASSSGTGGTGALFF. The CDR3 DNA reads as TGCGCCAGCAGTTCCGGGACAGGGGGCACCGGGGCGCTGTTTTTT.